This TCR beta chain was identified during a study of T-cell reconstitution after alpha-beta-depleted transplantation in children. Germline V lookup: CDR1 SGDLS, CDR2 YYNGEE. V was pared by 4 bases and J by 0 bases, with 12 bases between. The CDR3 is 15 residues long. Unique molecular identifiers tagged the TCRbeta library. TCRdb processed the PCR reads anew with MiXCR; each CDR3 protein has one entry. This table holds roughly 180,000 distinct CDR3 sequences, approximately 14% found once. This TCR was recovered from a human donor who donated a stem cell graft to a child with acute lymphoblastic leukemia. The chain is built from TRBV9 and TRBJ2-3; a possible D gene is TRBD2 (5 bases). Sample: PBMCs from the stem cell graft donor, taken from the stem cell graft. As DNA, the CDR3 is TGTGCCAGCAGCCCATACGGGGAAAGCACAGATACGCAGTATTTT. The encoded protein is CASSPYGESTDTQYF.